This T cell receptor (beta chain) was sequenced in a study of control samples from healthy donors and cancer patients. The CDR3 spans 19 residues. Germline CDR1 and CDR2: MDHEN and SYDVKM. Trimming took 1 base from V and 4 from J; bases not matched to a gene: 13. Profiled with immunoSEQ multiplex PCR; TCRdb holds only in-frame clones, not every one. The table lists about 100,000 clones, around 89% of them singletons. The sample comprised blood. The chain has TRBV28 and TRBJ2-1; 10 bases are a match to TRBD2. The TCR sequence derives from a man aged 25 to 40 in good health. Here the CDR3 reads CASSLLRLAGEGGYNEQFF. Here the CDR3 DNA reads TGTGCCAGCAGTTTATTGCGGCTAGCGGGAGAGGGGGGTTACAATGAGCAGTTCTTC.